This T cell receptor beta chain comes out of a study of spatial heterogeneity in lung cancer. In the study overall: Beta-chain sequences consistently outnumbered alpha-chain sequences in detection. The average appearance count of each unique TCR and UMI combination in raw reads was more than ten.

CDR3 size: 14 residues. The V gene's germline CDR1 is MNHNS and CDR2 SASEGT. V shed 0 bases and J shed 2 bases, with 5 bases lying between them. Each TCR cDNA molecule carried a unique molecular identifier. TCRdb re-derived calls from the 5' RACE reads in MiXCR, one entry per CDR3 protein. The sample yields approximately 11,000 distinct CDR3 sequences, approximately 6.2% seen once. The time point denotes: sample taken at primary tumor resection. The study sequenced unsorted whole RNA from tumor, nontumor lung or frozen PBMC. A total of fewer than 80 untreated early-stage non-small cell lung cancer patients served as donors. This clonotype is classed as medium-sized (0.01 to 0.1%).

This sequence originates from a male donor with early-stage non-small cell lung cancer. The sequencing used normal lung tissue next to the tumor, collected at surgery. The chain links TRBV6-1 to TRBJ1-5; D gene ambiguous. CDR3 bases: TGTGCCAGCAGTGAAGCCGGCGGCAATCAGCCCCAGCATTTT. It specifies CASSEAGGNQPQHF.